Listed below are T cell receptor beta chains from one sample, sequenced in a study of cytomegalovirus exposure and HLA in healthy donors. This table comes from immunoSEQ multiplex PCR, and its TCRdb copy is limited to in-frame clones, with some not included. Among 45,000 to 55,000 clones listed, 88% were seen once. Sequenced: PBMCs. The receptor source for this set is a woman aged 30 to 39 in good health and CMV-seronegative. The CDR3 runs from the conserved cysteine through the conserved F or W. A D gene is named only where the DNA matches it firmly.

>TRBV25-1|-|TRBJ1-4
TGTGCCAGCAGTGACGAGTACAGGCCGAATGAAAAACTGTTTTTT
CASSDEYRPNEKLFF
>TRBV7-2|-|TRBJ1-2
TGTGCCAGCAGCCCAGGAAGGCACTATGGCTACACCTTC
CASSPGRHYGYTF
>TRBV5-8|TRBD1|TRBJ2-1
TGTGCCAGCAGCTGGGGACAGGGCTACAATGAGCAGTTCTTC
CASSWGQGYNEQFF
>TRBV5-5|-|TRBJ1-1
TGTGCCAGCAGCTCGTGGAGGGCTATCAAGGACACTGAAGCTTTCTTT
CASSSWRAIKDTEAFF
>TRBV6-5|-|TRBJ1-5
TGTGCCAGCAGTTTTGACATTAGCAATCAGCCCCAGCATTTT
CASSFDISNQPQHF
>TRBV21-1|-|TRBJ2-7
TGTGCCAGCAGCAAAGCAACGGGCAGGGACTACGAGCAGTACTTC
CASSKATGRDYEQYF
>TRBV19|TRBD1|TRBJ1-1
TGTGCCAGTCGTGACAGGGCGAACACTGAAGCTTTCTTT
CASRDRANTEAFF
>TRBV19|-|TRBJ2-7
TGTGCCAGTAGCGGAACAGGAAGAGGCACCTACGAGCAGTACTTC
CASSGTGRGTYEQYF
>TRBV27|-|TRBJ1-5
TGTGCCAGCAGTTACATTCAGCCCCAGCATTTT
CASSYIQPQHF
>TRBV7-2|TRBD1|TRBJ1-2
TGTGCCAGCAGCTTAGATTGGGACAGCTATGGCTACACCTTC
CASSLDWDSYGYTF
>TRBV5-1|TRBD2|TRBJ2-1
TGCGCCAGCAGCTTGCTGGGACTAGCGGGGGACTACAATGAGCAGTTCTTC
CASSLLGLAGDYNEQFF
>TRBV6-5|TRBD1|TRBJ1-2
TGTGCCAGCAGTTACTCCCTGACAGGGAATGGCTACACCTTC
CASSYSLTGNGYTF
>TRBV6-5|-|TRBJ2-1
TGTGCCAGCAGTCCTGGTTCCGGGGATTCGCAGTTCTTC
CASSPGSGDSQFF